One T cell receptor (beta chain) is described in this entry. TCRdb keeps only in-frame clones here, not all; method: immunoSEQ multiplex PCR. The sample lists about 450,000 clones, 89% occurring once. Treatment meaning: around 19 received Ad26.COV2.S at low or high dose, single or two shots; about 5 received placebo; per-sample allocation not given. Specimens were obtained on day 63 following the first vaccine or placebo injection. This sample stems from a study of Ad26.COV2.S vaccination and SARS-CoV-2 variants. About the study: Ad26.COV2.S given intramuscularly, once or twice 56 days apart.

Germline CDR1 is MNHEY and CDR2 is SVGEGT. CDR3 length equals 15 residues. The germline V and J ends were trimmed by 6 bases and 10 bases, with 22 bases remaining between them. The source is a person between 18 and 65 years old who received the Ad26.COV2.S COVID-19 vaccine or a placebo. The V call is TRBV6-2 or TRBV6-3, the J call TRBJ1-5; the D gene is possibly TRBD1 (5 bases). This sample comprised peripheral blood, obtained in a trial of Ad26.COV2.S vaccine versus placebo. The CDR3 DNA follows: TGTGCCAGCAGCCTAGATCGGGGTGGAGGGGTTCCCCAGCATTTT. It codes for CASSLDRGGGVPQHF.